This is a list of T cell receptor beta chains from one sample in a study of shared clonotypes between healthy human individuals. Clones were sequenced by immunoSEQ multiplex PCR, and TCRdb holds only the in-frame ones, with some missing. This sample has about 2 million clones, with about 95% found just once. Sequencing was carried out using naive CD4+ T cells sorted from blood. The source is a man between 18 and 35 years old in good health. CDR3s leave out the opening cysteine and the closing phenylalanine or tryptophan.

12	TRBV5-1	ASSSSSGDTEAF
8	TRBV20-1	SAALETQY
13	TRBV18	ASSPPPGWSTEAF
13	TRBV7-2	ASSLGPGGFDEQF
13	TRBV30	AWTKGVLHTGELF
12	TRBV7-2	ASSLGLYTGELF
13	TRBV25-1	ASSDAQGSGNTIY
11	TRBV6-5	ASNIGGYYGYT
10	TRBV12-5	ASALWAPTIY
13	TRBV6-1	ASSDRVDSNQPQH
13	TRBV28	ASSLWVGGSYEQY